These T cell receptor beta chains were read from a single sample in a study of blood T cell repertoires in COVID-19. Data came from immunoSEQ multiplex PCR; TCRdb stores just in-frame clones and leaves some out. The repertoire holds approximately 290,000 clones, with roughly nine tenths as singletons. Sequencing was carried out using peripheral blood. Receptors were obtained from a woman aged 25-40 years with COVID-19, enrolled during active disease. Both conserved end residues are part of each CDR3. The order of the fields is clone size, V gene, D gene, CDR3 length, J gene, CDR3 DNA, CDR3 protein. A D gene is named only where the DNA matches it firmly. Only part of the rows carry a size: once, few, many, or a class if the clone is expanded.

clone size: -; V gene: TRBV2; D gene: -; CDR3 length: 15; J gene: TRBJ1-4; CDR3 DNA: TGTGCCAGCAGCGCCCAGGATGCAACTAATGAAAAACTGTTTTTT; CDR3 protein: CASSAQDATNEKLFF
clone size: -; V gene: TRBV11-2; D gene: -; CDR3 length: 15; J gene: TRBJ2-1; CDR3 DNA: TGTGCCAGCAGCTTCAACCTAGGAGGCTACAATGAGCAGTTCTTC; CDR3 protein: CASSFNLGGYNEQFF
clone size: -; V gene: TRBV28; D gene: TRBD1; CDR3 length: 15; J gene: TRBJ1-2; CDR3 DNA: TGTGCCAGCAGCCCGAGGGACAGGGCCACCTATGGCTACACCTTC; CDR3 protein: CASSPRDRATYGYTF
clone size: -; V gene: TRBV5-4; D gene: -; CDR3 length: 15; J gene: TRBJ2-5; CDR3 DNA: TGTGCCAGCAGCTTGGCAGTAGGGGCTCAAGAGACCCAGTACTTC; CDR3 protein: CASSLAVGAQETQYF
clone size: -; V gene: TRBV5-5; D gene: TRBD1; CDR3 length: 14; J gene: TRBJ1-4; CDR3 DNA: TGTGCCAGCAGCTTACAGGGGTTTATTGAAAAACTGTTTTTT; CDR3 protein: CASSLQGFIEKLFF
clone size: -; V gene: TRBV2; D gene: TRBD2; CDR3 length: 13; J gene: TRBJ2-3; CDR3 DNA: TGTGCCAGCAGTCCTAGCGGGAGGGATACGCAGTATTTT; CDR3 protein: CASSPSGRDTQYF
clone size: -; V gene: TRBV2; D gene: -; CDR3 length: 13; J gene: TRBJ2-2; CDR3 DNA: TGTGCCAGCAGTGTTCCCGTTACCGGGGAGCTGTTTTTT; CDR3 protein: CASSVPVTGELFF
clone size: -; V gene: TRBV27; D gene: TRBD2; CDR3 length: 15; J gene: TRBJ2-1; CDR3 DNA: TGTGCCAGCAGCCCCCGGGGGGGGCGATGGTATGAGCAGTTCTTC; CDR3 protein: CASSPRGGRWYEQFF
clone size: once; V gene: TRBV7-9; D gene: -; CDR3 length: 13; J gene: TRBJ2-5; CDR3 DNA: TGTGCCAGCAGCTTGGTACCACAGGCGAGCCAGTACTTC; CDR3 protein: CASSLVPQASQYF
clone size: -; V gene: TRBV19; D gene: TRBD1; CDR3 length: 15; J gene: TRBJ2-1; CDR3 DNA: TGTGCCAGTGGGGCCCACAGGGGAACCGGAAATGAGCAGTTCTTC; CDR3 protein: CASGAHRGTGNEQFF
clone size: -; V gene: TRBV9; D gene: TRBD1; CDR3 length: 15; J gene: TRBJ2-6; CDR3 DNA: TGTGCCAGCAGCCTCAGGGGGTTTGGGGCCAACGTCCTGACTTTC; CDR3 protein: CASSLRGFGANVLTF
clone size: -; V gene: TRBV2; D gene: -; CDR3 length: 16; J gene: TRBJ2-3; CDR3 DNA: TGTGCCAGCAGTGAAGCTCGGCCGGAGTACACAGATACGCAGTATTTT; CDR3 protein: CASSEARPEYTDTQYF
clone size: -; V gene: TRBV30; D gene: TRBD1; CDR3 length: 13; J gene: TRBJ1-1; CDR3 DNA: TGTGCCTGTAAACAGGGGCTGAACACTGAAGCTTTCTTT; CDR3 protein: CACKQGLNTEAFF
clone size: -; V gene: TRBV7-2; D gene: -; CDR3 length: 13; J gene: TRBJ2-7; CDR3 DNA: TGTGCCAGCAGCTTAGTAAGAGGGTACGAGCAGTACTTC; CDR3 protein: CASSLVRGYEQYF
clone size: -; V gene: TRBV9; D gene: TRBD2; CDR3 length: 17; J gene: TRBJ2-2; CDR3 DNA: TGTGCCAGCAGCTCATCCTGGTCTAGCGGGAGCACCGGGGAGCTGTTTTTT; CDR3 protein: CASSSSWSSGSTGELFF
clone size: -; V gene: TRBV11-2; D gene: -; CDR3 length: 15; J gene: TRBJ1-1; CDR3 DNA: TGTGCCAGCAGCTTCAGGGTTGGGAGGGACACTGAAGCTTTCTTT; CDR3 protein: CASSFRVGRDTEAFF
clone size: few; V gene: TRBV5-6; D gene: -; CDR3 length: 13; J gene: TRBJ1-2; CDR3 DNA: TGTGCCAGCAGCACCACAGGCTATTATGGCTACACCTTC; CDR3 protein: CASSTTGYYGYTF
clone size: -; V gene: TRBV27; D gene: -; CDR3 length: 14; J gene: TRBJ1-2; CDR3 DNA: TGTGCCAGCAGTTTATCGGGAGCTAACTATGGCTACACCTTC; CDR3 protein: CASSLSGANYGYTF
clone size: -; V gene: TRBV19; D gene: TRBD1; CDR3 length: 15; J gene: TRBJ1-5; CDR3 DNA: TGTGCCAGTAGGGAGGGGGCCCTATCCAATCAGCCCCAGCATTTT; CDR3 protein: CASREGALSNQPQHF
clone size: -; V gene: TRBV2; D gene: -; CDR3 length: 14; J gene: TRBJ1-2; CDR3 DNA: TGTGCCAGCAGTGAGGAGGGTGCTAACTATGGCTACACCTTC; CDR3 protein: CASSEEGANYGYTF
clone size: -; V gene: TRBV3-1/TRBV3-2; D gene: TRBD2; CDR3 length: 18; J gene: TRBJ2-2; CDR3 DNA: TGTGCCAGCAGCCGACTGACTAGCGGGCCCGCGAACACCGGGGAGCTGTTTTTT; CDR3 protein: CASSRLTSGPANTGELFF
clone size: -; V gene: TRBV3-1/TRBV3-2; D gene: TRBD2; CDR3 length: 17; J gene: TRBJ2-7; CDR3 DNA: TGTGCCAGCAGCCAAAGTCTATCGGGACTAGCGGGAGTCGAGCAGTACTTC; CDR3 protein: CASSQSLSGLAGVEQYF
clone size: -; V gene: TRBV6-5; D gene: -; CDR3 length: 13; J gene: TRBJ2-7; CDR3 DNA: TGTGCCAGCAGTTACCAGGGCTGGGGCGAGCAGTACTTC; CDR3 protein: CASSYQGWGEQYF
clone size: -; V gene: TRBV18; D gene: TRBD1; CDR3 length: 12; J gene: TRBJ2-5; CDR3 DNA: TGTGCCAGCTCAGACAGGGAAGAGACCCAGTACTTC; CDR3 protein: CASSDREETQYF
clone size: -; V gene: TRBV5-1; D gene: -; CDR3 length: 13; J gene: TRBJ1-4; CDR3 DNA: TGCGCCAGCAGATCAGGATTCAATGAAAAACTGTTTTTT; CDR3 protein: CASRSGFNEKLFF
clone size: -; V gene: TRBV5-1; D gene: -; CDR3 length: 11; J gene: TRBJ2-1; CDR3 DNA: TGCGCCAGCAGCTTGCATCATGAGCAGTTCTTC; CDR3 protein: CASSLHHEQFF
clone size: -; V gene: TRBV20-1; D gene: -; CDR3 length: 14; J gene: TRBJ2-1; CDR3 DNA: TGCAGTGCTAGTCATACGGGAGAGAGGGGTGAGCAGTTCTTC; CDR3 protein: CSASHTGERGEQFF
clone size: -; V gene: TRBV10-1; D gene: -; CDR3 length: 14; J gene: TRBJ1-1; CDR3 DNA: TGCGCCAGCAGTGAATCAGGGATGAACACTGAAGCTTTCTTT; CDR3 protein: CASSESGMNTEAFF
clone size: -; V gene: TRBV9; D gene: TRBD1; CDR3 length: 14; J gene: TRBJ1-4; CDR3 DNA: TGTGCCAGCAGCGTCGGACAGGATAATGAAAAACTGTTTTTT; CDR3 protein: CASSVGQDNEKLFF
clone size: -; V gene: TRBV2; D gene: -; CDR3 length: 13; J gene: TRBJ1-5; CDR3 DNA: TGTGCCACCGGGGGTTTTAGCAATCAGCCCCAGCATTTT; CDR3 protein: CATGGFSNQPQHF
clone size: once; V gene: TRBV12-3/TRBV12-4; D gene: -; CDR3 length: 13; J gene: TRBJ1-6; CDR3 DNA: TGTGCCAGCAGTCGACTGGGAGATTCACCCCTCCACTTT; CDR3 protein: CASSRLGDSPLHF
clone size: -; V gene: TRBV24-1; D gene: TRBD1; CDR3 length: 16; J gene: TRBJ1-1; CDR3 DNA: TGTGCCACCAGTGCCTCTGGGACAGGGGATGTTGGTGAAGCTTTCTTT; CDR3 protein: CATSASGTGDVGEAFF
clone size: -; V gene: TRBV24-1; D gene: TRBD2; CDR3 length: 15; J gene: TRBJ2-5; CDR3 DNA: TGTGCCACCAGTGACTCCGGGACTAGTCAAGAGACCCAGTACTTC; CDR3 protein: CATSDSGTSQETQYF
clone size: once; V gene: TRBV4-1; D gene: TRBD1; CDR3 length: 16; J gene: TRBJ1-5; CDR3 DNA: TGCGCCAGCAGCCGAGGACAGGGTGATCGCAATCAGCCCCAGCATTTT; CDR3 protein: CASSRGQGDRNQPQHF
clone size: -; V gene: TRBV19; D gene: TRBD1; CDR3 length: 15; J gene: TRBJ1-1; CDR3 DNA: TGTGCCAGTAGTATCCTGGGACAGGAGTACACTGAAGCTTTCTTT; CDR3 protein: CASSILGQEYTEAFF
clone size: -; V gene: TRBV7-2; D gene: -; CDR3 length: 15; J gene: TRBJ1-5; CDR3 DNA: TGTGCCAGCAGCTTAAGGACAATTAGCAATCAGCCCCAGCATTTT; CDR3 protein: CASSLRTISNQPQHF
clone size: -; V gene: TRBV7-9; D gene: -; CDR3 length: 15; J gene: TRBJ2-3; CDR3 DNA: TGTGCCAGCAGCATAAAGCAGGCTAGCACAGATACGCAGTATTTT; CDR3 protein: CASSIKQASTDTQYF
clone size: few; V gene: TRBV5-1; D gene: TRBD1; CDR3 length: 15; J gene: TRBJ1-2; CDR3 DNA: TGCGCCAGCAGCACTAGGACAGGGGGTAACTATGGCTACACCTTC; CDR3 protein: CASSTRTGGNYGYTF
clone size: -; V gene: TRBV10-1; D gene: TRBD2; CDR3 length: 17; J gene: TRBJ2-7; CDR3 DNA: TGCGCCAGCAAAGGGGGGACGCCAGCGGGAGCCCCCTACGAGCAGTACTTC; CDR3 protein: CASKGGTPAGAPYEQYF
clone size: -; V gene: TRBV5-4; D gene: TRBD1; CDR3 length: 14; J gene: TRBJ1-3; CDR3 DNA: TGTGCCAGCAGCTTTACAGGGGCTGGAAACACCATATATTTT; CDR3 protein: CASSFTGAGNTIYF
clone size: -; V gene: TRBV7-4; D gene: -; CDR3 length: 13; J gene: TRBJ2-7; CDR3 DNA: TGTGCCAGCAGCTTCCAGGACTCGCACGAGCAGTACTTC; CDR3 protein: CASSFQDSHEQYF
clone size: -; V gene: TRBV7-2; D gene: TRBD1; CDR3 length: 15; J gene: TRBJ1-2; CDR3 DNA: TGTGCCAGCAGCCCTAACCTTGACAGGGACTATGGCTACACCTTC; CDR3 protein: CASSPNLDRDYGYTF
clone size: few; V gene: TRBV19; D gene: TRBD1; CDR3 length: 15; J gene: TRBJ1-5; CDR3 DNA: TGTGCCAGTAGTCTGCCGGGGACAGGATACCAGCCCCAGCATTTT; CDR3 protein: CASSLPGTGYQPQHF
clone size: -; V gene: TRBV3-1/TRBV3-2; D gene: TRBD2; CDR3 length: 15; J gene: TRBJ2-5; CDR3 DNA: TGTGCCAGCACCGAGCGGGGAGCGGTGGGAGAGACCCAGTACTTC; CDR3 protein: CASTERGAVGETQYF
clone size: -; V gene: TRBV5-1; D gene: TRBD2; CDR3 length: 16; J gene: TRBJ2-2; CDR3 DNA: TGCGCCAGCAGCTCCCAGCGGGGGGCGAACACCGGGGAGCTGTTTTTT; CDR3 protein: CASSSQRGANTGELFF
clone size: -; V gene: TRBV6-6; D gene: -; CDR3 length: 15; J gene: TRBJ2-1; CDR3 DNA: TGTGCCAGCAGTCTACAGGGAGGGACCTACAATGAGCAGTTCTTC; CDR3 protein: CASSLQGGTYNEQFF
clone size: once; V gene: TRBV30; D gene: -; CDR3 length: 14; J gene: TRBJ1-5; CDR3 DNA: TGTGCCTGGAGTGTCGGTAATAGCAATCAGCCCCAGCATTTT; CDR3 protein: CAWSVGNSNQPQHF
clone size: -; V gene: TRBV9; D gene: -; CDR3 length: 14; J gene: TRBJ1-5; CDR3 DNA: TGTGCCAGCAGCGTAGGGGGAGGGAATCAGCCCCAGCATTTT; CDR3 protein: CASSVGGGNQPQHF
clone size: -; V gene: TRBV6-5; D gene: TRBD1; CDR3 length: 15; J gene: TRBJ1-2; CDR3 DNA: TGTGCCAGCAGTCCTCGGACAGGGCGAATCTATGGCTACACCTTC; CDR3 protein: CASSPRTGRIYGYTF
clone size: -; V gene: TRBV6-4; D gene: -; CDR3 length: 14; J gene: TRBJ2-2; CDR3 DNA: TGTGCCAGCAGTAAACAGGGCGGCACCGGGGAGCTGTTTTTT; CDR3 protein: CASSKQGGTGELFF
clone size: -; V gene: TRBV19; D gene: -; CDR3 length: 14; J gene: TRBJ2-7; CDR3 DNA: TGTGCCAGTAGTATAGGGCCGCCGCCCAACGAGCAGTACTTC; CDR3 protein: CASSIGPPPNEQYF
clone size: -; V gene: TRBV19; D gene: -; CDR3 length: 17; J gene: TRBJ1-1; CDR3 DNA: TGTGCCAGTAGTATAGCTATGGAGGGTCTCCGGGACACTGAAGCTTTCTTT; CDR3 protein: CASSIAMEGLRDTEAFF
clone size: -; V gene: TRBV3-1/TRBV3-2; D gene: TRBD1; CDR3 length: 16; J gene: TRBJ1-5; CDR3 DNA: TGTGCCAGCAGCCAAGAGCCCAGGGGGTGCAATCAGCCCCAGCATTTT; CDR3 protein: CASSQEPRGCNQPQHF